These T cell receptor beta chains were read from a single sample in a study of cytomegalovirus exposure and HLA in healthy donors. Assay: immunoSEQ multiplex PCR; the TCRdb copy retains only in-frame clones and omits some. The table lists roughly 250,000 clones, about 86% of them singletons, with around 1.2% in the top ten. The sample consisted of PBMCs. The receptors were gathered from a woman aged 30 to 39 in good health and CMV-seropositive. Both conserved end residues are part of each CDR3. Fields, in order: J gene, D gene, V gene, CDR3 DNA, CDR3 protein. D genes are given only for firm matches.

J gene: TRBJ1-2; D gene: NA; V gene: TRBV5-4; CDR3 DNA: TGTGCCAGCAGCAAAACCGGGGGGGGTGGCTACACCTTC; CDR3 protein: CASSKTGGGGYTF
J gene: TRBJ2-1; D gene: TRBD1; V gene: TRBV11-1; CDR3 DNA: TGTGCCAGCAGCTCCTCTAGGGGGCTAAACAATGAGCAGTTCTTC; CDR3 protein: CASSSSRGLNNEQFF
J gene: TRBJ1-2; D gene: NA; V gene: TRBV19; CDR3 DNA: TGTGCCAGTAGTATCGGGGGGCTTGCCTATGGCTACACCTTC; CDR3 protein: CASSIGGLAYGYTF
J gene: TRBJ1-2; D gene: TRBD1; V gene: TRBV19; CDR3 DNA: TGTGCCAGTCAGGACAGGGGGAATTATGGCTACACCTTC; CDR3 protein: CASQDRGNYGYTF
J gene: TRBJ1-3; D gene: NA; V gene: TRBV7-8; CDR3 DNA: TGTGCCAGCAGCTTAGTTGTTCAGGGTCTGTCTGGAAACACCATATATTTT; CDR3 protein: CASSLVVQGLSGNTIYF
J gene: TRBJ2-7; D gene: TRBD2; V gene: TRBV10-3; CDR3 DNA: TGTGCCATCAGTGAGGGGACTAGCGGGAACTACGAGCAGTACTTC; CDR3 protein: CAISEGTSGNYEQYF
J gene: TRBJ2-2; D gene: NA; V gene: TRBV10-3; CDR3 DNA: TGTGCCATCAGTGAAAGGACTACCGGGGAGCTGTTTTTT; CDR3 protein: CAISERTTGELFF
J gene: TRBJ2-5; D gene: NA; V gene: TRBV9; CDR3 DNA: TGTGCCAGCAGCCCAGGGGACGGACTGGAGACCCAGTACTTC; CDR3 protein: CASSPGDGLETQYF
J gene: TRBJ2-3; D gene: TRBD2; V gene: TRBV7-9; CDR3 DNA: TGTGCCAGCAGCTTTTTGGCGGGAGCGACAGATACGCAGTATTTT; CDR3 protein: CASSFLAGATDTQYF
J gene: TRBJ2-1; D gene: NA; V gene: TRBV15; CDR3 DNA: TGTGCCACCAGCATGACTAGCTCCTACAATGAGCAGTTCTTC; CDR3 protein: CATSMTSSYNEQFF
J gene: TRBJ2-3; D gene: NA; V gene: TRBV4-1; CDR3 DNA: TGCGCCAGCAGCCAAGAACAGACAGCCCCGACGGATACGCAGTATTTT; CDR3 protein: CASSQEQTAPTDTQYF
J gene: TRBJ2-7; D gene: NA; V gene: TRBV20-1; CDR3 DNA: TGCAGTGCTAATTTCGGCTACGAGCAGTACTTC; CDR3 protein: CSANFGYEQYF